Each of the 25 T cell receptor beta chains below was sequenced from the same sample in a study of shared clonotypes between healthy human individuals. Method: immunoSEQ multiplex PCR; TCRdb's copy keeps in-frame clones and lacks some. This repertoire shows 470,000 or so clones, 81% found once; its top ten account for roughly an eighth. Input material: PBMCs. These TCRs come from a woman in her thirties or forties in good health. Some clones in this sample may be carry-over from other donors' samples.

This chain joins TRBV6-1 and TRBJ1-2, with 7 positions matching TRBD1. The CDR3 has 13 residues. The trim removed 6 bases at V and 3 bases at J, leaving 4 bases unmatched. Germline V gives CDR1 MNHNS, CDR2 SASEGT. The CDR3 spells CASSRGQYYGYTF. CDR3 nucleotide sequence: TGTGCCAGCAGCCGGGGACAGTACTATGGCTACACCTTC.

The chain carries TRBV21-1 and TRBJ2-2; the table's D call, TRBD1, was not checked against the DNA. TRBV21-1 is a pseudogene locus. The CDR3 is 17 residues long. CDR3 region: CASSNQDKTTNTGELFF. The DNA for the CDR3 is TGTGCCAGCAGCAACCAAGACAAAACCACGAACACCGGGGAGCTGTTTTTT.

The count of this clone is one. The junction does not match germline at one end; this may be a read error. The same CDR3 arises from other DNA sequences in this sample as well. The V call is TRBV11-2, the J call TRBJ1-2; 7 nucleotides align to TRBD1. Germline loops: CDR1 SGHAT, CDR2 FQNNGV. The CDR3 has 13 residues. As DNA, the CDR3 is TGCGCCAGCAGCTTCCAGGGGGTCCATGGCTACACCTTC. Encoded protein: CASSFQGVHGYTF.

The chain combines TRBV2 with TRBJ1-5, with a tentative D call TRBD1 (6 bases). The CDR3 length is 15 residues. Per germline, CDR1 SNHLY and CDR2 FYNNEI. The V gene lost 7 bases and the J gene lost 2 bases, with 15 bases spanning the gap. The CDR3 DNA reads TGTGCCAGCACCCGGAGGCAGGGGCGCAATCAGCCCCAGCATTTT. Translating gives CASTRRQGRNQPQHF.

This chain uses TRBV5-6 with TRBJ2-7; TRBD1 matches at 8 bases. Germline V gives CDR1 SGHDT, CDR2 YYEEEE. This CDR3 contains 14 residues. After removal of 2 bases from V and 5 bases from J, the junction contained 6 bases not matched to a gene. CDR3 coding DNA: TGTGCCAGCAGCTTCCGACAGGGGACCCACGAGCAGTACTTC. It translates to CASSFRQGTHEQYF.

The V and J genes are TRBV2 and TRBJ2-7; 8 bases agree with TRBD1. CDR3 length: 14 amino acids. The trim removed 3 bases at V and 7 bases at J, leaving 8 bases unmatched. Germline assignment: CDR1 SNHLY and CDR2 FYNNEI. CDR3 DNA sequence: TGTGCCAGCAGTGACGGGACAGGCCCCTCGGAGCAGTACTTC. Translated, it gives CASSDGTGPSEQYF.

Concerning this clone itself: A single base is all that separates this from a far larger clone, so a read error is likely. The V call is TRBV11-2, the J call TRBJ2-3; D is unresolved. This CDR3 comprises 12 residues. CDR1 is SGHAT and CDR2 is FQNNGV in the germline V gene. CDR3 loop: CASGFSEDTQYF. The CDR3 DNA sequence: TGTGCCAGCGGCTTCTCCGAGGATACGCAGTATTTT.

The chain couples TRBV14 to TRBJ1-4, with unresolved D. The CDR3 runs to 13 residues. Per germline, CDR1 SGHDN and CDR2 FVKESK. V gave up 6 bases and J gave up 7 bases, with 12 bases separating them. CDR3 residues: CASSERLGEKLFF. CDR3 DNA sequence: TGTGCCAGCAGTGAACGGCTTGGTGAAAAACTGTTTTTT.

The V gene is TRBV5-1, the J gene TRBJ2-7; tentatively, D is TRBD1 or TRBD2 (5 bases each). V lost 3 bases, J lost 6 bases, and 10 bases lay in between. There are 12 residues in the CDR3. CDR1 and CDR2 from the germline V gene are SGHRS and YFSETQ. Here the CDR3 reads CASSWGGGEQYF. The CDR3 DNA follows: TGCGCCAGCAGCTGGGGTGGGGGCGAGCAGTACTTC.

As to this clone: With only one base between it and a far larger clone, this is likely a read error. Other DNA variants within this sample encode the same CDR3. The rearrangement uses TRBV4-2 and TRBJ1-1, with TRBD1 as a possible D gene (6 bases). The CDR3 contains 14 residues. V dropped 1 base and J dropped 11 bases, with 17 bases sitting between them. Germline V gene lookup returns CDR1 LGHNA and CDR2 YNFKEQ. The CDR3 protein is CASSQGLDSQGAFF. CDR3 coding DNA: TGTGCCAGCAGCCAAGGCCTTGACAGCCAGGGGGCTTTCTTT.

The chain uses TRBV29-1 and TRBJ2-7; 9 nucleotides line up with TRBD1. CDR1 and CDR2 from the germline V gene are SQVTM and ANQGSEA. Trimming took 6 bases from V and 0 from J; bases not matched to a gene: 6. The CDR3 is made up of 14 amino acids. CDR3 region: CSVKTGGFSYEQYF. The CDR3 DNA reads TGCAGCGTAAAAACAGGGGGCTTCTCCTACGAGCAGTACTTC.

V and J are TRBV28 and TRBJ2-7; no clear D gene. Germline V CDR1 and CDR2: MDHEN, SYDVKM. Trimming stripped 4 bases from V and 4 bases from J, with 14 bases between. The CDR3 has 14 amino acids. The CDR3 loop is CASSSPLSVYEQYF. As DNA, the CDR3 is TGTGCCAGCAGTTCCCCACTTTCAGTATACGAGCAGTACTTC.

V usage is TRBV4-1 and J usage is TRBJ1-2, with D perhaps TRBD1 (5 bases). The CDR3 contains 17 residues. V was shortened by 0 bases and J by 3 bases, with 17 bases between the two germline ends. The germline gives CDR1 MGHRA, CDR2 YSYEKL. In DNA, the CDR3 is TGCGCCAGCAGCCAAGATTGGGGTCAGGGCTCTCACTATGGCTACACCTTC. Translating gives CASSQDWGQGSHYGYTF.

This clone was recorded once. The genes are TRBV28 and TRBJ2-2, with 9 bases aligning to TRBD2. CDR3 length: 17 amino acids. The germline V gene has CDR1 MDHEN and CDR2 SYDVKM. V was pared by 4 bases and J by 1 base, with 7 bases of the junction left unmatched. Here the CDR3 reads CASSSLGGRENTGELFF. The CDR3 coding sequence is TGTGCCAGCAGTTCGTTGGGCGGGAGGGAGAACACCGGGGAGCTGTTTTTT.

This chain joins TRBV7-9 and TRBJ2-1; possibly TRBD2 for D (7 bases). This CDR3 spans 19 amino acids. CDR1 and CDR2 (germline): SEHNR, FQNEAQ (reference sequence). Trimming left V 1 base short and J 0 bases short, with 19 bases between. This chain's CDR3 is CASSLEGGPSQYSYNEQFF. CDR3 DNA sequence: TGTGCCAGCAGCTTAGAGGGGGGGCCAAGCCAATACTCCTACAATGAGCAGTTCTTC.

V gene TRBV28 combines with J gene TRBJ2-5; 12 positions match TRBD1. J was trimmed by 4 bases and V by 6 bases; bases with no gene match: 9. The CDR3 consists of 16 residues. CDR1 is MDHEN and CDR2 is SYDVKM in the germline V gene. CDR3 protein: CASSNPGQGAVETQYF. The CDR3 DNA reads TGTGCCAGCAGCAACCCGGGACAGGGGGCTGTAGAGACCCAGTACTTC.

The chain employs TRBV18 and TRBJ2-7; a possible D gene is TRBD2 (6 bases). CDR3 length equals 14 residues. The germline V and J ends were trimmed by 1 base and 2 bases, with 9 bases remaining between them. Germline V gene data show CDR1 as KGHSH and CDR2 as LQKENI. The CDR3 region has the DNA TGTGCCAGCTCACCACTAGCGGTAACCTACGAGCAGTACTTC. It translates to CASSPLAVTYEQYF. Supplemented by reference TRBV18 and TRBJ2-7, the full variable domain reads NAGVMQNPRHLVRRRGQEARLRCSPMKGHSHVYWYRQLPEEGLKFMVYLQKENIIDESGMPKERFSAEFPKEGPSILRIQQVVRGDSAAYFCASSPLAVTYEQYFGPGTRLTVT.

The V and J genes are TRBV28 and TRBJ2-2; 7 bases fit TRBD2. The junction had 27 bases not matched to a gene; V was cut back by 3 bases and J by 8 bases. CDR1 and CDR2 (germline): MDHEN, SYDVKM. This CDR3 spans 21 amino acids. CDR3 amino acids: CASSFQAKYKLLAGVSGELFF. The CDR3 DNA is TGTGCCAGCAGTTTCCAAGCCAAATATAAGCTTTTGGCGGGAGTGTCGGGGGAGCTGTTTTTT.

The chain couples TRBV28 to TRBJ2-3; TRBD1 agrees at 10 bases. The J segment lost 9 bases and the V segment lost 3 bases, leaving 3 bases of the junction unmatched. The CDR3 sequence is 13 residues long. Germline V lookup: CDR1 MDHEN, CDR2 SYDVKM. In nucleotides, the CDR3 is TGTGCCAGCAGTTTTGACAGGGGGCGAACGCAGTATTTT. Translating it yields CASSFDRGRTQYF.

CDR3 residues: CASSLVGNEKLFF. CDR3 DNA sequence: TGTGCCAGCAGCTTAGTTGGCAATGAAAAACTGTTTTTT. The genes are TRBV13 and TRBJ1-4; the D is unclear. Germline-derived CDR1 and CDR2 are PRHDT and FYEKMQ (reference sequence). V lost 1 base to trimming and J lost 5 bases, with 5 bases between them. The CDR3 contains 13 residues.

V usage is TRBV28 and J usage is TRBJ2-5; D is unresolved. The V end lost 4 bases, the J end lost 5 bases, and 11 bases lay between the germline ends. Germline V gene lookup returns CDR1 MDHEN and CDR2 SYDVKM. CDR3 length equals 13 residues. CDR3 protein: CASSSIAAETQYF. CDR3 in DNA: TGTGCCAGCAGTTCCATAGCTGCGGAGACCCAGTACTTC.

The chain uses TRBV9 and TRBJ2-3, with D tentatively TRBD2 (6 bases). Germline-derived CDR1 and CDR2 are SGDLS and YYNGEE. The CDR3 spans 15 residues. Trimming removed 0 bases at V and 1 base at J, with 9 bases between. The CDR3 protein is CASSVGSSGTDTQYF. The CDR3 region has the DNA TGTGCCAGCAGCGTAGGCTCTAGCGGCACAGATACGCAGTATTTT.

This clone has a single count. The rearrangement uses TRBV18 and TRBJ2-3; 12 positions match TRBD1. The CDR3 covers 16 residues. Germline CDR1 and CDR2: KGHSH and LQKENI. V lost 4 bases, J lost 4 bases, and 6 bases stayed unmatched. Here the CDR3 DNA reads TGTGCCAGCTCACTCTCCGGGACAGGGGGCGCAGATACGCAGTATTTT. This codes for CASSLSGTGGADTQYF.

The J gene is TRBJ1-2, the V gene TRBV18; D might be TRBD1 (6 bases). The CDR3 covers 16 residues. V gave up 3 bases and J gave up 8 bases, with 22 bases separating them. Germline assignment: CDR1 KGHSH and CDR2 LQKENI. This CDR3 reads CASSPPAGGPVVGYTF. In DNA, the CDR3 is TGTGCCAGCTCACCCCCTGCGGGGGGCCCCGTTGTCGGCTACACCTTC.

Concerning this clone itself: A much larger clone lies one base from this, so it may be a read error. Within the sample, other DNA sequences also encode this same CDR3. The V and J genes are TRBV7-9 and TRBJ2-3; no clear D. V lost 1 base to trimming and J lost 4 bases, with 9 bases between them. The length of the CDR3 is 14 residues. The germline CDR1 and CDR2 sequences are SEHNR and FQNEAQ (reference sequence). The CDR3 sequence is CASSLGGVADTQYF. The CDR3 nucleotides are TGTGCCAGCAGCTTAGGTGGAGTAGCAGATACGCAGTATTTT.